This entry lists 5 T cell receptor delta chains sequenced from one sample in a study of gamma-delta chains in newborns, infants, children. TCRdb reprocessed the reads using CATT. In the table there are 4,000 to 5,000 delta-chain clones, about 36% of which are singletons. The sequenced material came from blood. All receptors derive from a child who received the measles vaccine.

This clone was seen a single time. This chain joins TRDV1 and TRDJ1, with 8 bases that match TRDD3. Unmatched junction bases numbered 7, after V lost 1 base and J lost 3 bases. The CDR3 consists of 16 residues. CDR1 and CDR2 from the germline V gene are TSWWSYY and QGS. CDR3 nucleotide sequence: TGTGCTCTTGGGGAACCAGTGGGGGATGCATCCGATAAACTCATCTTT. Translation: CALGEPVGDASDKLIF.

Worth noting for this clone: The DNA is left out, because the CDR3 cannot be placed on it with certainty; the CDR3 is given as TCRdb lists it. The CDR3 loop reads CSVLLCSSGITYTDKLIF. The chain uses TRAV29/DV5 and TRDJ1; the listed D gene, TRDD3, was not tested against the DNA. Germline assignment: CDR1 NSMFDY and CDR2 ISSIKDK. With termini counted, the CDR3 has 18 amino acids.

J is TRDJ1 and V is TRDV1; 9 nucleotides align to TRDD3. Germline V gene lookup returns CDR1 TSWWSYY and CDR2 QGS. This CDR3 region has 13 residues. The ends lost 6 bases at V and 8 bases at J; junction bases unmatched: 7. The CDR3 here is CALGRYWGSKLIF. CDR3 in DNA: TGTGCTCTTGGCCGCTACTGGGGGAGCAAACTCATCTTT.

V and J are TRDV1 and TRDJ1, with 11 positions matching TRDD3. The CDR3 runs 20 residues. Germline assignment: CDR1 TSWWSYY and CDR2 QGS. V lost 2 bases, J lost 0 bases, and 14 bases stayed unmatched. Here the CDR3 DNA reads TGTGCTCTTGGGGAATCCTTAATCCCTGGGGGATACCCAAACACCGATAAACTCATCTTT. Protein sequence: CALGESLIPGGYPNTDKLIF.

This clone has a single count. Compared with germline, one end of the junction differs, possibly owing to a read error. This chain connects TRDV2 to TRDJ1; TRDD3 matches 7 bases. Germline V gene data show CDR1 as GEAIGNYY and CDR2 as EKD. The CDR3 is made up of 14 amino acids. As DNA, the CDR3 is TGTGCCCGTGACACCGTGGGGGAAGCCGATAAACTCATCTTT. Protein product: CARDTVGEADKLIF.